Listed below are T cell receptor beta chains from one sample, sequenced in a study of blood T cell repertoires in COVID-19. The table came from immunoSEQ multiplex PCR; TCRdb's copy has only in-frame clones and leaves some out. This table has some 100,000 clones, less than 85% appearing once. Sequences were obtained from peripheral blood. These receptors originate from a human donor in a cohort sampled during active or convalescent COVID-19. Both conserved end residues are part of each CDR3. A D gene is named only where the DNA matches it firmly. Size values are once, few and many counts, or a class for expanded clones, and some rows have none.

clone size	D gene	V gene	J gene	CDR3 protein	CDR3 DNA
.	.	TRBV7-9	TRBJ1-2	CASSEKGLHGYTF	TGTGCCAGCAGCGAAAAGGGACTCCATGGCTACACCTTC
.	.	TRBV29-1	TRBJ1-2	CSVEDLWQGRDYGYTF	TGCAGCGTTGAAGATCTTTGGCAGGGGAGAGACTATGGCTACACCTTC
.	TRBD2	TRBV7-2	TRBJ2-7	CASSFRRTSGILDEQYF	TGTGCCAGCAGCTTCCGAAGGACTAGCGGGATACTTGACGAGCAGTACTTC
once	.	TRBV18	TRBJ1-1	CASSPQPPNSAVEAFF	TGTGCCAGCTCACCACAACCTCCAAATAGCGCAGTTGAAGCTTTCTTT
.	TRBD1	TRBV11-3	TRBJ2-7	CASSARTGEGDEQYF	TGTGCCAGCAGCGCCCGGACAGGGGAGGGGGACGAGCAGTACTTC
.	.	TRBV24-1	TRBJ1-3	CGSDHGQRVTIYF	TGTGGCAGTGACCATGGACAGAGGGTCACCATATATTTT
.	.	TRBV6-5	TRBJ1-5	CASIQSQTSTQPQHF	TGTGCCAGCATCCAAAGCCAAACCTCCACTCAGCCCCAGCATTTT
once	TRBD2	TRBV7-2	TRBJ2-5	CASSLGIAGGFETQYF	TGTGCCAGCAGCTTAGGAATTGCGGGAGGGTTTGAGACCCAGTACTTC
.	TRBD1	TRBV5-1	TRBJ2-7	CASSSWTGTYEQYF	TGCGCCAGCAGCTCGTGGACAGGAACCTACGAGCAGTACTTC
.	.	TRBV29-1	TRBJ2-1	CSGFYLSVNEQFF	TGCAGCGGTTTCTACCTTAGCGTAAATGAGCAGTTCTTC
.	.	TRBV7-2	TRBJ2-5	CASSLALRAGWGGGETQYF	TGTGCCAGCAGCTTAGCCCTCCGGGCGGGATGGGGTGGAGGTGAGACCCAGTACTTC
few	TRBD1	TRBV6-2/TRBV6-3	TRBJ1-5	CASSETTGVIRQPQHF	TGTGCCAGCAGTGAGACGACAGGGGTGATCCGTCAGCCCCAGCATTTT
.	TRBD2	TRBV5-4	TRBJ2-1	CASSSGLAGGLREQFF	TGTGCCAGCAGCTCCGGACTAGCGGGAGGGCTTCGTGAGCAGTTCTTC
.	TRBD1	TRBV6-5	TRBJ2-7	CASKYGQGNYEQYF	TGTGCCAGCAAATATGGACAGGGGAACTACGAGCAGTACTTC
.	.	TRBV6-5	TRBJ2-3	CASSYYRASTDTQYF	TGTGCCAGCAGTTACTACAGGGCTAGCACAGATACGCAGTATTTT
.	.	TRBV15	TRBJ1-5	CATSRGGVGQPQHF	TGTGCCACCAGCAGAGGGGGGGTTGGTCAGCCCCAGCATTTT
.	TRBD1	TRBV5-1	TRBJ2-5	CATPSGVDRVGQETQYF	TGCGCCACCCCGTCCGGGGTGGACAGGGTGGGCCAAGAGACCCAGTACTTC
once	.	TRBV27	TRBJ1-1	CASGRGVPGGMNTEAFF	TGTGCCAGCGGCCGGGGGGTCCCGGGTGGAATGAACACTGAAGCTTTCTTT
.	TRBD1	TRBV5-1	TRBJ2-4	CASSLVVRGAKNIQYF	TGCGCCAGCAGCTTGGTGGTCAGGGGGGCCAAAAACATTCAGTACTTC
.	TRBD1	TRBV4-3	TRBJ2-5	CASSHRQGRTETQYF	TGCGCCAGCAGCCACCGACAGGGGCGAACAGAGACCCAGTACTTC
.	TRBD2	TRBV7-2	TRBJ2-7	CASSLASGGNEQYF	TGTGCCAGCAGCTTGGCGAGCGGGGGTAACGAGCAGTACTTC
.	.	TRBV7-9	TRBJ2-7	CASSRTVTYEQYF	TGTGCCAGCAGTCGGACAGTGACCTACGAGCAGTACTTC
.	TRBD1	TRBV2	TRBJ2-1	CASNRDRGWYEQFF	TGTGCCAGTAACCGGGACAGGGGATGGTATGAGCAGTTCTTC
once	TRBD1	TRBV27	TRBJ1-5	CASSSGQGGGSNQPQHF	TGTGCCAGCAGTTCCGGACAGGGAGGGGGAAGCAATCAGCCCCAGCATTTT
.	TRBD1	TRBV30	TRBJ2-6	CAWLGDRGSGANVLTF	TGTGCCTGGTTGGGGGACAGGGGCTCTGGGGCCAACGTCCTGACTTTC
few	TRBD2	TRBV5-4	TRBJ2-5	CASSAGGRGGNEETQYF	TGTGCCAGCAGCGCCGGGGGTCGCGGGGGTAACGAGGAGACCCAGTACTTC
.	.	TRBV4-3	TRBJ1-5	CASSQAWRNQPQHF	TGCGCCAGCAGCCAAGCCTGGAGAAATCAGCCCCAGCATTTT
.	TRBD2	TRBV6-2/TRBV6-3	TRBJ2-7	CASSIRVNPVGSGSSDEQYF	TGTGCCAGCAGCATTAGGGTGAATCCAGTTGGTAGCGGGAGTTCAGACGAGCAGTACTTC
medium-sized	TRBD1	TRBV25-1	TRBJ1-3	CASSEFDRAGNTIYF	TGTGCCAGCAGTGAATTTGACAGGGCTGGAAACACCATATATTTT
.	.	TRBV19	TRBJ2-1	CASSILALGANEQFF	TGTGCCAGTAGTATACTTGCACTTGGGGCTAATGAGCAGTTCTTC
few	TRBD2	TRBV4-1	TRBJ2-2	CASRQTSGLSTGELFF	TGCGCCAGCAGACAAACTAGCGGGTTAAGCACCGGGGAGCTGTTTTTT
.	TRBD1	TRBV9	TRBJ1-6	CASSTGQALSSYNSPLHF	TGTGCCAGCAGCACGGGACAGGCGCTCAGCTCCTATAATTCACCCCTCCACTTT
.	.	TRBV7-9	TRBJ2-3	CASSTKGRPTDTQYF	TGTGCCAGCAGCACAAAGGGGCGGCCCACAGATACGCAGTATTTT
few	.	TRBV19	TRBJ2-7	CASSNRVPSYEQYF	TGTGCCAGTAGTAACAGGGTACCCTCCTACGAGCAGTACTTC